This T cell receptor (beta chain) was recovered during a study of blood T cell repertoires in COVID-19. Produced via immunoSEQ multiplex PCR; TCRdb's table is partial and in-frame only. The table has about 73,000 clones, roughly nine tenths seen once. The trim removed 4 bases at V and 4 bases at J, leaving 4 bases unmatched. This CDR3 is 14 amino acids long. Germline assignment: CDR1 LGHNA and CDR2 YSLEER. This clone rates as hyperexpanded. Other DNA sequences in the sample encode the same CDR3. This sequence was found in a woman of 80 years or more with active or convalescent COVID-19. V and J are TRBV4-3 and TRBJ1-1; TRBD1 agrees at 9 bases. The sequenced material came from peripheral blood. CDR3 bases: TGCGCCAGCAGCCCCGAGACAGGGGGCACTGAAGCTTTCTTT. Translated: CASSPETGGTEAFF.